This TCR beta chain is drawn from a study of blood T cells in healthy people across ages. V gave up 5 bases and J gave up 4 bases; unmatched junction bases: 9. The V gene's germline CDR1 is SGHVS and CDR2 FNYEAQ. The CDR3 contains 15 residues. It was with a sample-barcoded 5' primer and a J-beta primer mix that a second PCR of about 6 to 11 cycles was run. Each CDR3 protein gets one entry after TCRdb re-called the 5' RACE reads with MiXCR. This table has about 720,000 distinct CDR3 sequences, 25% appearing once. The total RNA that was extracted per sample amounted to at least 6 micrograms. These data also formed part of another study, on T cells of mothers and their children. Per that study: All donors were healthy and Caucasian; they were a few mothers and their six children.

Sequencing was done on a sample of blood. The source is a boy younger than 18 in good health. The chain links TRBV7-6 to TRBJ2-5, with 8 bases fitting TRBD2. The DNA for the CDR3 is TGTGCCAGCAGCGATAGCGGGATTTGGGCAGAGACCCAGTACTTC. Translated, it gives CASSDSGIWAETQYF.